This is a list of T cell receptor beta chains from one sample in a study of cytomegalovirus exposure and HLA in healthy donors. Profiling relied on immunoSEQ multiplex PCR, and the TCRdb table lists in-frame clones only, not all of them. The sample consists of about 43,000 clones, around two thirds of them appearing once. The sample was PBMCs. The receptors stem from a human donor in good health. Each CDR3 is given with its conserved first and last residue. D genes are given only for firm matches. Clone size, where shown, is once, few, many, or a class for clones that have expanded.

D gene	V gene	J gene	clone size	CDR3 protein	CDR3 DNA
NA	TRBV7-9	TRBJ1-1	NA	CASSLGQGITEAFF	TGTGCCAGCAGCTTAGGTCAGGGGATCACTGAAGCTTTCTTT
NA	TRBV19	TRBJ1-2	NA	CASSIRGLGYTF	TGTGCCAGTAGTATAAGGGGACTTGGCTACACCTTC
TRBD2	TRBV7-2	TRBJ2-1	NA	CASSRAGESYNEQFF	TGTGCCAGCAGCCGCGCGGGGGAGAGTTACAATGAGCAGTTCTTC
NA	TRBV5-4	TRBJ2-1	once	CASSFTGTSYNEQFF	TGTGCCAGCAGCTTTACAGGGACGTCCTACAATGAGCAGTTCTTC
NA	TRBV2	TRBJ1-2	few	CASSPKGGHHGYTF	TGTGCCAGCAGTCCAAAAGGGGGTCATCATGGCTACACCTTC
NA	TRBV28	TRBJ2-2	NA	CASSLRNTGELFF	TGTGCCAGCAGTTTGAGGAACACCGGGGAGCTGTTTTTT
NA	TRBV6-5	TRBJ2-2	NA	CASSYQLASIGELFF	TGTGCCAGCAGTTATCAGTTAGCGTCCATCGGGGAGCTGTTTTTT
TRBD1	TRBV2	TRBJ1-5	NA	CASKVGQGLGNQPQHF	TGTGCCAGCAAAGTCGGACAGGGGTTGGGAAATCAGCCCCAGCATTTT
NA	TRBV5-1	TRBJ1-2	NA	CASSSTAGFPGYTF	TGCGCCAGCAGCTCCACGGCAGGGTTCCCCGGCTACACCTTC
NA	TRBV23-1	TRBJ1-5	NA	CASSQWEGMCNQPQHF	TGCGCCAGCAGTCAATGGGAGGGGATGTGCAATCAGCCCCAGCATTTT
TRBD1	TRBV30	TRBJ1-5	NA	CAWSRDRGLQPQHF	TGTGCCTGGAGTAGAGACAGGGGGCTCCAGCCCCAGCATTTT
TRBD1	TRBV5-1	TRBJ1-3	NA	CASSLGQGYTIYF	TGCGCCAGCAGCCTCGGACAGGGATACACCATATATTTT
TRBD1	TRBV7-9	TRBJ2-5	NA	CASSLQGWDETQYF	TGTGCCAGCAGCCTACAGGGGTGGGACGAGACCCAGTACTTC
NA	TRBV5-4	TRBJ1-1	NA	CASSSPNRGGNTEAFF	TGTGCCAGCAGCTCGCCCAATCGGGGGGGGAACACTGAAGCTTTCTTT
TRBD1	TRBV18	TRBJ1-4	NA	CASSLGTAKYEKLFF	TGTGCCAGCTCACTGGGGACAGCCAAATATGAAAAACTGTTTTTT
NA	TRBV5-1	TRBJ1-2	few	CASSLAANYGYTF	TGCGCCAGCAGCTTGGCAGCTAACTATGGCTACACCTTC
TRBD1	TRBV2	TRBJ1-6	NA	CASSRGQLNHSPLHF	TGTGCCAGCAGCCGGGGACAGTTAAACCATTCACCCCTCCACTTT
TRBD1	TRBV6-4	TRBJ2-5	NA	CASRPPTKPTGGRGGETQYF	TGTGCCAGCAGGCCACCAACCAAACCAACAGGGGGGAGAGGAGGAGAGACCCAGTACTTC
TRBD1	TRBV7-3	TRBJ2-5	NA	CAIGQGHPGETQYF	TGTGCGATAGGACAGGGGCATCCGGGGGAGACCCAGTACTTC
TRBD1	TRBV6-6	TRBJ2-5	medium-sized	CASSLGGAHETQYF	TGTGCCAGCAGTCTAGGGGGCGCCCACGAGACCCAGTACTTC
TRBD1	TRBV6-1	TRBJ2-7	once	CASRGQGSVYEQYF	TGTGCCAGCAGGGGACAGGGCTCGGTCTACGAGCAGTACTTC
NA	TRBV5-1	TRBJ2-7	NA	CASSLDVRGSEQYF	TGCGCCAGCAGCTTGGACGTGCGGGGCTCCGAGCAGTACTTC
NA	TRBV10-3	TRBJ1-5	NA	CAIADRLSNQPQHF	TGTGCCATCGCAGACAGGCTTAGCAATCAGCCCCAGCATTTT
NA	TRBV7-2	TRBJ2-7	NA	CASSEQGPADEQYF	TGTGCCAGCAGCGAGCAGGGGCCGGCCGACGAGCAGTACTTC
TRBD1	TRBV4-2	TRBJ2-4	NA	CASSQAGTAKNIQYF	TGTGCCAGCAGCCAGGCCGGGACAGCGAAAAACATTCAGTACTTC
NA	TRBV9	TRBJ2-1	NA	CASSAGHRDEQFF	TGTGCCAGCAGCGCAGGGCACCGGGATGAGCAGTTCTTC
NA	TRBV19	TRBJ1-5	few	CASTPPFRGNQPQHF	TGTGCCAGTACCCCCCCTTTCCGGGGCAATCAGCCCCAGCATTTT
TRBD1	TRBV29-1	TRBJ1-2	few	CSVEDEGQGYYGYTF	TGCAGCGTTGAAGATGAGGGACAGGGCTACTATGGCTACACCTTC
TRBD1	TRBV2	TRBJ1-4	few	CASRPTGTNEKLFF	TGTGCCAGCAGGCCGACAGGGACTAATGAAAAACTGTTTTTT
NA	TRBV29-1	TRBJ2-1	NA	CSVDTGTYYNEQFF	TGCAGCGTTGACACGGGGACTTACTACAATGAGCAGTTCTTC
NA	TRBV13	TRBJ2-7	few	CASSPFSRVTHEQYF	TGTGCCAGCAGCCCCTTCAGCAGGGTTACCCACGAGCAGTACTTC
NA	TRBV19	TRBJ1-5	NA	CASTGGNQPQHF	TGTGCCAGTACCGGGGGCAATCAGCCCCAGCATTTT
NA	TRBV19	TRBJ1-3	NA	CASSTGTGNTIYF	TGTGCCAGTAGTACGGGGACTGGAAACACCATATATTTT
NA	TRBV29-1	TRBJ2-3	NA	CSVERGVGTDTQYF	TGCAGCGTTGAACGCGGGGTCGGCACAGATACGCAGTATTTT
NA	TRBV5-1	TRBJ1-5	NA	CASSLSPLDQPQHF	TGCGCCAGCAGCTTGAGCCCACTTGATCAGCCCCAGCATTTT
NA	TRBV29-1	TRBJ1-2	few	CSVATRLYGYTF	TGCAGCGTTGCGACCAGACTGTATGGCTACACCTTC
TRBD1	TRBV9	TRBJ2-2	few	CASSVAQGAIGTGELFF	TGTGCCAGCAGCGTAGCACAGGGGGCGATTGGGACCGGGGAGCTGTTTTTT
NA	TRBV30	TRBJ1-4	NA	CAWSSGLSGEKLFF	TGTGCCTGGAGTTCGGGACTCAGCGGCGAAAAACTGTTTTTT
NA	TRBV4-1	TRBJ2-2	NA	CASSQDQGGAVGELFF	TGCGCCAGCAGCCAAGATCAAGGGGGGGCGGTCGGGGAGCTGTTTTTT
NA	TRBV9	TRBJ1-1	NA	CASSARHSTNTEAFF	TGTGCCAGCAGCGCCCGACACTCTACAAACACTGAAGCTTTCTTT
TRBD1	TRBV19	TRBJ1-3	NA	CASSRDSQNTIYF	TGTGCCAGTAGTCGGGACAGTCAAAACACCATATATTTT
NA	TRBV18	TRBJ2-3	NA	CASSPGGQDTQYF	TGTGCCAGCTCTCCCGGCGGGCAAGATACGCAGTATTTT
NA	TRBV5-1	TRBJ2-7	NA	CASSSTHVADNEQYF	TGCGCCAGCAGCTCGACCCACGTAGCCGATAACGAGCAGTACTTC
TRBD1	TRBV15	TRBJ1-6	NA	CATSTRTGSPLHF	TGTGCCACCAGCACCAGGACAGGCTCACCCCTCCACTTT
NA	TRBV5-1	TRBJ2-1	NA	CASSLAGGLYNEQFF	TGCGCCAGCAGCTTGGCCGGGGGACTTTACAATGAGCAGTTCTTC
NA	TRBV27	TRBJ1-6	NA	CASSPVRGGGNNSPLHF	TGTGCCAGCAGTCCGGTACGGGGAGGGGGAAATAATTCACCCCTCCACTTT